This T cell receptor (beta chain) was captured by sequencing in a study of T cells in Graves' hyperthyroidism and ophthalmopathy (dated by TCRdb to about 2019). At the level of the whole study: Peripheral blood was sampled at the time of initial diagnosis, prior to any treatment. TCR V-J signatures able to tell the groups apart were searched for in a discovery cohort of 90 to 100 patients, of whom roughly 42 had Graves' ophthalmopathy and around 56 had stable Graves' hyperthyroidism. Prospective prediction of ophthalmopathy was tested in an independent validation cohort of 18 to 20 hyperthyroidism patients and 15 to 17 patients who later progressed to ophthalmopathy. The 75 to 100 discovery patients were divided at random into training and test sets in a 7:3 ratio. In addition, the study compared T-cell repertoires in thyroid tissue and in blood from roughly six Graves' hyperthyroidism patients. Once sampling was done, hyperthyroidism patients were given methimazole at a starting dose of 30 mg daily, whereas ophthalmopathy patients were given high-dose intravenous methylprednisolone. The paper describes TCR Vbeta CDR3 sequencing of 140 or so peripheral blood samples, made up of about 40 ophthalmopathy patients, some 80 hyperthyroidism patients and 17 progressor patients. On the study overall, not on this receptor specifically: Blood samples also contained most of the expanded thyroid clonotypes (frequency above 0.001), which suggests that blood repertoires may reflect thyroid immune responses. A model built on a 13 V-J signature distinguished ophthalmopathy from stable hyperthyroidism, reaching around 88% sensitivity and under 84% specificity in cross-validation and 80%/75% in testing. In validation, the model predicted progression to ophthalmopathy with approximately 71% sensitivity and less than 80% specificity, a median of about 6.7 months before onset. Sample size was not statistically predetermined, and investigators were not blinded to group allocation.

V was cut back by 2 bases and J by 1 base, leaving a gap of 11 bases between them. Per the germline V gene, MNHEY is the CDR1 and SVGAGI is the CDR2. Reading from cysteine to phenylalanine, the CDR3 counts 15 amino acids. The DNA shown is the 45-base CDR3, in frame from base 1. This clonotype was found many times. This clone's antigen is unknown. Per-nucleotide qualities are absent, and no much larger clonotype sits a single base away. In the ophthalmopathy patients, disease was moderately to severely active, with a Clinical Activity Score of 3 or more, a NOSPECS grade of 4 or more, and a duration of less than 3 months. The study excluded patients with uncontrolled infections, other autoimmune diseases, pregnancy or lactation. Diagnoses were based on clinical symptoms, serum thyroxine and TRAb, thyroid ultrasound and orbital computed tomography. Ficoll-Paque density gradient centrifugation was used to isolate PBMCs from about 9.4 ml of fresh peripheral blood. Trizol reagent was used to extract total RNA, and RNA quality was then checked on an Agilent 2100 Bioanalyzer.

The TCR beta CDR3 regions were amplified from the RNA transcripts. For the first round of RT-PCR on the TCR CDR3, the HTBI primer set was used together with the Qiagen OneStep RT-PCR kit. The libraries were constructed in a second round of multiplex PCR and then size-selected and purified. Sequencing of the libraries was done on an Illumina HiSeq2000 using paired-end 100 bp reads. The source study handled its data this way. SOAPnuke was used to process the raw data, removing reads that contained adapters or uncalled bases, had a mean Phred below 15, or lacked an exact match to the constant primer or identifier. COPE v1.2.5 was used to merge the high-quality paired reads, and each unique nucleotide sequence was defined as a clonotype. MiTCR v1.1 was used to align clonotypes to the IMGT TRBV, TRBD and TRBJ reference segments. Only V-J combinations with frequency above 0.0001, covering roughly 99% of repertoires, were analysed. A TCS score was defined as the ratio of F50 (clonal expansion) to E x V (chaos), with BLOSUM62-based TCRdist applied between CDR3 peptides within each V-J. Welch's t-statistics and random forest reduced 450 to 600 V-J features to about 13, which were used in a naive Bayes classifier (R e1071). The similarity between thyroid and blood repertoires was quantified using the Morisita-Horn index. TCRdb reworked the public reads: Q25 trimming with fastp, MiXCR clone assembly, productive beta chains retained. All rows with the same CDR3 protein become a single entry with the most common DNA and genes. TCRdb, not the original authors, processed these V and J calls. The sample table shows fewer than 650,000 distinct CDR3 sequences, and roughly 14% are seen once. Approximately 4.2% of the sample rests with the top ten.

The specimen sequenced was blood. The rearrangement joined TRBV6-5 to TRBJ1-1; TRBD1 is perhaps the D gene, given 5 matching bases. The receptor was derived from a woman aged 40 to 50 with Graves' ophthalmopathy. CDR3 loop: CASSYTGRTNTEAFF. The nucleotide sequence is TGTGCCAGCAGTTACACGGGACGGACGAACACTGAAGCTTTCTTT.